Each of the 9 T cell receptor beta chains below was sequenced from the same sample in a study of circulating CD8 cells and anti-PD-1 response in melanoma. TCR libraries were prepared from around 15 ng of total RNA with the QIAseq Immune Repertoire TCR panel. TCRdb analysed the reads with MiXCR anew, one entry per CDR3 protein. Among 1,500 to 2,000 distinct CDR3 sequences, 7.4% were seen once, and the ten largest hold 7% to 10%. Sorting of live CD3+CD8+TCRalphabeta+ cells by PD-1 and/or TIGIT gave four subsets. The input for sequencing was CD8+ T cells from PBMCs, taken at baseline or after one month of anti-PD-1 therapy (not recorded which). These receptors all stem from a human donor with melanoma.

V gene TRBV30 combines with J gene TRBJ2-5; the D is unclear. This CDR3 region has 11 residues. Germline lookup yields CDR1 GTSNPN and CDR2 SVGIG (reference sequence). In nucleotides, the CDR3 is TGTGCTTATTCCCATTTAGAGACCCAGTACTTC. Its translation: CAYSHLETQYF.

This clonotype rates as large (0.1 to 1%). The CDR3 bases are TGTGCCAGCAGTTTGGGACAGGAGCATCCCTACGAGCAGTACTTC. This sequence encodes CASSLGQEHPYEQYF. The chain joins TRBV28 to TRBJ2-7; 8 bases align to TRBD1. Trimming cost V 3 bases and J 2 bases; bases outside gene matches: 6. CDR3 length: 15 amino acids. Germline V lookup: CDR1 MDHEN, CDR2 SYDVKM.

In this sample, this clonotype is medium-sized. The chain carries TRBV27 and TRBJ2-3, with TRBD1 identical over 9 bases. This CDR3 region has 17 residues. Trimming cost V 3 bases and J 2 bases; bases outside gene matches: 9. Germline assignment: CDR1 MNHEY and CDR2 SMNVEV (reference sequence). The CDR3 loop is CASSFLGTGIITDTQYF. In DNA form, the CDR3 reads TGTGCCAGCAGTTTTCTTGGGACAGGGATCATCACAGATACGCAGTATTTT.

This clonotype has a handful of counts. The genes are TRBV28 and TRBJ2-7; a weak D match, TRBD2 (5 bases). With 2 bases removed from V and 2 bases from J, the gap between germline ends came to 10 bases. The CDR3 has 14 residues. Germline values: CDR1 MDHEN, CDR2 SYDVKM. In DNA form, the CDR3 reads TGTGCCAGCAGTTTACTAGTGGGAGCCTACGAGCAGTACTTC. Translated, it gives CASSLLVGAYEQYF.

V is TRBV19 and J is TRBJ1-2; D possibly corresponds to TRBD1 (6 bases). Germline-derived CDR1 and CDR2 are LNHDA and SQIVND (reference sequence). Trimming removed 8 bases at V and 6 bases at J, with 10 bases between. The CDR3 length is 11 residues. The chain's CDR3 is CASGGSNGYTF. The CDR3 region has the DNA TGTGCCAGTGGGGGCTCGAATGGCTACACCTTC.

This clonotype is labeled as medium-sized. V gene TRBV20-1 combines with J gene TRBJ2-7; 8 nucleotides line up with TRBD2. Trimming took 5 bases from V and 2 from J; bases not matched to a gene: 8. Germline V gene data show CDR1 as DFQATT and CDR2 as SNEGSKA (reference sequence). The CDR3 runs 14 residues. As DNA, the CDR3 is TGCAGTGCTGGAAAGCTAGCGGGCGCCTACGAGCAGTACTTC. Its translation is CSAGKLAGAYEQYF.

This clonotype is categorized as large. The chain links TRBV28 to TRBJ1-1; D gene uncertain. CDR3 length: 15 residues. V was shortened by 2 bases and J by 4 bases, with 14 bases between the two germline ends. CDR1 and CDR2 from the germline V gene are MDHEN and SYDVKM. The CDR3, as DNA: TGTGCCAGCAGTTTAGGTCAACTTTCTGGCACTGAAGCTTTCTTT. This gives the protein CASSLGQLSGTEAFF.

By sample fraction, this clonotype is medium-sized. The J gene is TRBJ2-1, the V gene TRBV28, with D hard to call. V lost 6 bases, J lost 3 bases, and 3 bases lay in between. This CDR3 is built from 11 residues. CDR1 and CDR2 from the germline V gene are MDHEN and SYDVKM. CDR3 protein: CASSDYNEQFF. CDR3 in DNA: TGTGCCAGCAGCGACTACAATGAGCAGTTCTTC. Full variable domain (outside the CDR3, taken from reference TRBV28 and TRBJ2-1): DVKVTQSSRYLVKRTGEKVFLECVQDMDHENMFWYRQDPGLGLRLIYFSYDVKMKEKGDIPEGYSVSREKKERFSLILESASTNQTSMYLCASSDYNEQFFGPGTRLTVL.

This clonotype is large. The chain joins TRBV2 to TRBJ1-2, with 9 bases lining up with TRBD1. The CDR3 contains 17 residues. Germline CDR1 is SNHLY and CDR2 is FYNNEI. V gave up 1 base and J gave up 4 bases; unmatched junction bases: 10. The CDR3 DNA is TGTGCCAGCAGTGAAGTTGAAAGGACAGGGGCTATCTATGGCTACACCTTC. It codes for CASSEVERTGAIYGYTF.